This TCR beta chain was captured by sequencing in a study of cytomegalovirus exposure and HLA in healthy donors. As for the study in general: Both the roughly 120 validation repertoires and the approximately 620 first-cohort repertoires used the same platform, as reported by a later analysis. Study results and caveats: There were a few CMV-associated chains whose specificity for CMV antigens was confirmed in vitro. Rare sequences made up most TCRs, while some public TCRs were found in many donors. TCR clusters originating in the first cohort tended to co-occur in the approximately 120 validation repertoires, according to a later analysis.

Sequencing was performed with immunoSEQ multiplex PCR; in TCRdb, only in-frame clones are kept and a portion is missing. The sample consists of around 70,000 clones, around 96% of them appearing once. Remarks on this clone: The antigen remains undetermined.

The CDR3 contains 14 residues. The V and J ends lost 3 bases and 0 bases respectively, with 6 bases between them. CDR1 KGHSH and CDR2 LQKENI come from the germline V gene. The sample taken for sequencing was PBMCs. The chain is built from TRBV18 and TRBJ1-3, with unresolved D. The source of this sequence is a young man in good health and CMV-seronegative. The CDR3 region is CASSPRSSGNTIYF. CDR3 sequence (DNA): TGTGCCAGCTCACCGCGGAGCTCTGGAAACACCATATATTTT.